The present T cell receptor beta chain was sequenced within a study of breast tumors, draining lymph nodes, adjacent tissues. In TCRdb, the multiplex PCR reads were re-called with MiXCR into one record per CDR3 protein. Of some 130,000 distinct CDR3 sequences in the sample, around 22% are singletons; the top ten hold around 2.6%. This clonotype has a handful of counts. Germline CDR1 reads MDHEN; CDR2 reads SYDVKM. The V and J ends lost 3 bases and 3 bases respectively, with 8 bases between them. The CDR3 has 14 amino acids. Breast cancer patients provided tissue from their axillary draining lymph nodes.

The chain couples TRBV28 to TRBJ2-2; D gene uncertain. The sample taken for sequencing was axillary lymph node tissue. The clonotype was recovered from a female donor with breast cancer. Some clones in this sample may be carry-over from other donors' samples. The CDR3 DNA follows: TGTGCCAGCAGTTTGTACTTCGACACCGGGGAGCTGTTTTTT. It yields the protein CASSLYFDTGELFF.